One T cell receptor beta chain is described in this entry. Naive CD8 cells lacked CD45RO and underwent positive selection for CCR7, leaving out terminally differentiated effector memory CD45RA+ cells. This record comes from a study of shared clonotypes between healthy human individuals. Clones were sequenced by immunoSEQ multiplex PCR, and TCRdb holds only the in-frame ones, with some missing. The data show about 2.1 million clones, around 93% seen once. CDR3 length equals 15 residues. From germline, CDR1 is MRHNA and CDR2 SNTAGT. With 5 bases clipped from V and 2 bases from J, the junction kept 9 bases outside the gene matches.

The genes are TRBV6-4 and TRBJ2-7; 7 bases agree with TRBD1. The TCR originated in a man between 18 and 35 years old in good health. Some clones in this sample may be carry-over from other donors' samples. The sequenced sample was naive CD8+ T cells from PBMCs. CDR3 protein: CASSRIQGRPYEQYF. The CDR3 DNA sequence: TGTGCCAGCAGTCGTATACAGGGGCGGCCCTACGAGCAGTACTTC.